The 14 T cell receptor beta chains presented below share a single source sample, sequenced in a study of shared clonotypes between healthy human individuals (dated by TCRdb to the early 2020s). Libraries were constructed by the immunoSEQ multiplex PCR assay. Held by TCRdb, this immuneACCESS table contains in-frame sequences only and omits some clones. Under half of the omission traces to an unresolved V gene where checked; the cause of the rest is unknown. The sample data list roughly 2.2 million clones, and approximately 93% of these were observed just once. 0.3% to 0.4% of the sample is held by the ten biggest clonotypes. Sequenced sample: naive CD4+ T cells from PBMCs. Sample cell subset or site, as interpreted from the label and publication: CD45RA+ positively selected. These TCRs come from a man younger than 30 in good health. Some clones in this sample may be carry-over from other donors' samples.

The chain combines TRBV28 with TRBJ2-3, with D possibly being TRBD1 (6 bases). This CDR3 is 16 amino acids long. Germline V gives CDR1 MDHEN, CDR2 SYDVKM. Trimming pared 3 bases from V and 2 bases from J, leaving 15 bases between. For the CDR3, the DNA is TGTGCCAGCAGTTTTAGAGGGGGAATTTTCACAGATACGCAGTATTTT. Protein product: CASSFRGGIFTDTQYF.

The V call is TRBV9, the J call TRBJ1-5; D ambiguous. This CDR3 has 15 residues. The V gene's germline CDR1 is SGDLS and CDR2 YYNGEE. The germline V and J ends were trimmed by 3 bases and 3 bases, with 13 bases remaining between them. CDR3 region: CASSARSDPNQPQHF. Written as DNA, the CDR3 is TGTGCCAGCAGCGCCCGATCGGACCCCAATCAGCCCCAGCATTTT.

The CDR3 protein is CASLRSGLSETQYF. The CDR3 bases are TGTGCCAGCCTACGCTCTGGGTTATCTGAGACCCAGTACTTC. The chain employs TRBV2 and TRBJ2-5; D remains unclear. The CDR3 loop spans 14 amino acids. Per germline, CDR1 SNHLY and CDR2 FYNNEI. V was pared by 8 bases and J by 5 bases, with 18 bases between.

This clone has a single count. This chain links TRBV5-4 with TRBJ2-1; TRBD2 is a possible D gene (5 bases). This CDR3 is built from 14 residues. The ends were cut back, 5 bases at V and 2 bases at J, with 11 bases in the middle. CDR1 is SGHNT and CDR2 is YYREEE in the germline V gene (reference sequence). DNA of the CDR3: TGTGCCAGCAGTAAGTGGGAGCCCTACAATGAGCAGTTCTTC. Translating it yields CASSKWEPYNEQFF.

A remark on this clone: At the DNA level, this CDR3 is encoded by other sequences in the same sample as well. The gene calls are TRBV27 and TRBJ2-7; TRBD1 might be the D (6 bases). V was shortened by 6 bases and J by 1 base, with 7 bases between the two germline ends. This CDR3 contains 12 residues. The germline CDR1 and CDR2 sequences are MNHEY and SMNVEV (reference sequence). CDR3 sequence reads: CASRTGSYEQYF. The CDR3 nucleotides read TGTGCCAGCAGAACAGGGTCCTACGAGCAGTACTTC.

The chain links TRBV15 to TRBJ1-1; D is unclear. The V end lost 0 bases, the J end lost 0 bases, and 14 bases lay between the germline ends. This CDR3 region has 17 residues. From germline, CDR1 is LNHNV and CDR2 YYDKDF (reference sequence). The CDR3 DNA sequence: TGTGCCACCAGCAGAGATCTTTTGCCAGACATGAACACTGAAGCTTTCTTT. Residues: CATSRDLLPDMNTEAFF.

The genes are TRBV27 and TRBJ2-5, with 9 positions matching TRBD1. CDR3 size: 16 residues. Germline lookup yields CDR1 MNHEY and CDR2 SMNVEV (reference sequence). V dropped 7 bases and J dropped 5; count of bases not matched to a gene: 14. CDR3 in DNA: TGTGCCAGCAACGAAAGGGGACAGGGTCTTTGGGAGACCCAGTACTTC. Amino acid sequence: CASNERGQGLWETQYF.

This clone was seen once. The chain carries TRBV19 and TRBJ2-6, with D unresolved. The CDR3 consists of 15 residues. Trimming took off 7 bases at V and 4 bases at J, with 14 bases between the two ends. Germline CDR1 LNHDA, CDR2 SQIVND (reference sequence). The CDR3 DNA follows: TGTGCCAGTAAAACATCTAGAGGCGGGGCCAACGTCCTGACTTTC. Translation: CASKTSRGGANVLTF. The variable domain in full, completed from reference TRBV19 and TRBJ2-6, reads DGGITQSPKYLFRKEGQNVTLSCEQNLNHDAMYWYRQDPGQGLRLIYYSQIVNDFQKGDIAEGYSVSREKKESFPLTVTSAQKNPTAFYLCASKTSRGGANVLTFGAGSRLTVL.

The chain joins TRBV29-1 to TRBJ1-2, with D unclear. V was trimmed by 6 bases and J by 6 bases, leaving 17 bases between them. CDR1 is SQVTM, CDR2 ANQGSEA, per germline. The CDR3 is 13 residues long. In DNA, the CDR3 is TGCAGCGTCACCCGGGTTCTCATCGATGGCTACACCTTC. This translates into CSVTRVLIDGYTF.

The V call is TRBV27, the J call TRBJ1-1, with a weak D call TRBD1 (5 bases). Germline V gene sequence: CDR1 MNHEY, CDR2 SMNVEV (reference sequence). The CDR3 length is 15 residues. V dropped 7 bases and J dropped 3 bases, with 18 bases sitting between them. In DNA form, the CDR3 reads TGTGCCAGCACCAGGGCCCTTAGTAGGGACACTGAAGCTTTCTTT. Encoded protein: CASTRALSRDTEAFF.

V and J are TRBV29-1 and TRBJ1-2, with 9 bases identical to TRBD1. The CDR3 runs to 16 residues. V shed 0 bases and J 6 bases; nucleotides not matched to a gene: 11. CDR1 and CDR2 from the germline V gene are SQVTM and ANQGSEA. This CDR3 is CSVEDQRGQGTDGYTF. Written as DNA, the CDR3 is TGCAGCGTTGAAGATCAAAGAGGACAGGGGACCGATGGCTACACCTTC. The full variable domain, rest sourced from reference TRBV29-1 and TRBJ1-2, is SAVISQKPSRDICQRGTSLTIQCQVDSQVTMMFWYRQQPGQSLTLIATANQGSEATYESGFVIDKFPISRPNLTFSTLTVSNMSPEDSSIYLCSVEDQRGQGTDGYTFGSGTRLTVV.

This clone was seen once. The CDR3 protein is CASSSTTGETQYF. CDR3 in DNA: TGTGCCAGTAGTTCAACGACAGGAGAGACCCAGTACTTC. The J gene is TRBJ2-5, the V gene TRBV19; D perhaps matches TRBD1 (6 bases). Trimming left V 5 bases short and J 4 bases short, with 11 bases between. Germline V gives CDR1 LNHDA, CDR2 SQIVND (reference sequence). CDR3 length: 13 residues.

The V call is TRBV28, the J call TRBJ2-1; 8 positions match TRBD2. Losses at the gene ends were 3 bases for V and 10 bases for J; bases not matched to a gene: 11. The CDR3 length is 15 residues. The germline gives CDR1 MDHEN, CDR2 SYDVKM. The CDR3 spells CASSLDGRAMGEQFF. CDR3 in DNA: TGTGCCAGCAGTTTGGACGGGAGGGCTATGGGCGAGCAGTTCTTC.

The chain employs TRBV19 and TRBJ2-2; D call uncertain. Germline CDR1 and CDR2: LNHDA and SQIVND (reference sequence). The CDR3 runs 15 residues. The ends were cut back, 4 bases at V and 0 bases at J, with 9 bases in the middle. This chain's CDR3 is CASSTLGTNTGELFF. Here the CDR3 DNA reads TGTGCCAGTAGTACCCTAGGAACGAACACCGGGGAGCTGTTTTTT.